Listed below are T cell receptor beta chains from one sample, sequenced in a study of radiotherapy plus CTLA-4 blockade in lung cancer. Data came from immunoSEQ multiplex PCR; TCRdb stores just in-frame clones and leaves some out. The table lists tens of thousands of clones, roughly 71% of them singletons. Sequences were derived from peripheral blood, sampled from a patient treated with radiotherapy plus ipilimumab. The receptors were gathered from a human donor with non-small cell lung cancer that progressed on radiotherapy plus ipilimumab. CDR3s include the opening cysteine and the closing phenylalanine or tryptophan. Fields, in order: V gene, D gene, J gene, clone size, CDR3 DNA, CDR3 protein. D genes are given only for firm matches. Only part of the rows carry a size: once, few, many, or a class if the clone is expanded.

V gene: TRBV28; D gene: TRBD2; J gene: TRBJ2-7; clone size: few; CDR3 DNA: TGTGCCAGCAGTACTAGCGGGATTACCTACGAGCAGTACTTC; CDR3 protein: CASSTSGITYEQYF
V gene: TRBV11-2; D gene: .; J gene: TRBJ2-5; clone size: .; CDR3 DNA: TGTGCCAGCAGCTACCGATTTCAGCCAACTAAAGAGACCCAGTACTTC; CDR3 protein: CASSYRFQPTKETQYF
V gene: TRBV28; D gene: TRBD1; J gene: TRBJ1-2; clone size: .; CDR3 DNA: TGTGCCAGCAGTTTGGGCAGGGGGTCCGCCTATGGCTACACCTTC; CDR3 protein: CASSLGRGSAYGYTF
V gene: TRBV5-1; D gene: .; J gene: TRBJ1-2; clone size: .; CDR3 DNA: TGCGCCAGCAGCTTGGTGGTCAACTATGGCTACACCTTC; CDR3 protein: CASSLVVNYGYTF
V gene: TRBV30; D gene: .; J gene: TRBJ1-1; clone size: .; CDR3 DNA: TGTGCCTGGAGTTCACAGGGAGGGGGGACTGAAGCTTTCTTT; CDR3 protein: CAWSSQGGGTEAFF
V gene: TRBV6-1; D gene: .; J gene: TRBJ1-2; clone size: .; CDR3 DNA: TGTGCCAGCAGTGAGGACAGTAACTATGGCTACACCTTC; CDR3 protein: CASSEDSNYGYTF
V gene: TRBV28; D gene: TRBD1; J gene: TRBJ2-3; clone size: .; CDR3 DNA: TGTGCCAGCAGGGCCGGGACAGGGGGAGATACGCAGTATTTT; CDR3 protein: CASRAGTGGDTQYF
V gene: TRBV11-2; D gene: .; J gene: TRBJ2-7; clone size: .; CDR3 DNA: TGTGCCAGCAGCCTTCGGGGAGCCTACGAGCAGTACTTC; CDR3 protein: CASSLRGAYEQYF
V gene: TRBV28; D gene: .; J gene: TRBJ1-1; clone size: .; CDR3 DNA: TGTGCCAGCAGTTCCTTACAGGTTCTCGAAGCTTTCTTT; CDR3 protein: CASSSLQVLEAFF
V gene: TRBV5-1; D gene: TRBD2; J gene: TRBJ2-1; clone size: .; CDR3 DNA: TGCGCCAGCAGCCCCACTAGCGGGGTTTCTTGGAATGAGCAGTTCTTC; CDR3 protein: CASSPTSGVSWNEQFF
V gene: TRBV27; D gene: .; J gene: TRBJ1-5; clone size: .; CDR3 DNA: TGTGCCAGCAGTCCCAACGGGGGCGTTCAGCCCCAGCATTTT; CDR3 protein: CASSPNGGVQPQHF
V gene: TRBV11-2; D gene: .; J gene: TRBJ1-4; clone size: .; CDR3 DNA: TGTGCCAGCGCTAAAAACCCTAATGAAAAACTGTTTTTT; CDR3 protein: CASAKNPNEKLFF
V gene: TRBV4-1; D gene: TRBD2; J gene: TRBJ2-7; clone size: .; CDR3 DNA: TGCGCCAGCAGCCACTCTAGCGGGAGTTACTACGAGCAGTACTTC; CDR3 protein: CASSHSSGSYYEQYF
V gene: TRBV4-1; D gene: .; J gene: TRBJ2-1; clone size: .; CDR3 DNA: TGCGCCAGCAGCCAAGAGGGGCCAGAGAAATACAATGAGCAGTTCTTC; CDR3 protein: CASSQEGPEKYNEQFF
V gene: TRBV4-2; D gene: TRBD2; J gene: TRBJ2-5; clone size: once; CDR3 DNA: TGTGCCAGCAGCCAAGTGGGCCTAGCGGGTAAAGAGACCCAGTACTTC; CDR3 protein: CASSQVGLAGKETQYF
V gene: TRBV7-8; D gene: .; J gene: TRBJ2-7; clone size: .; CDR3 DNA: TGTGCCAGCAGCTGGGGACTGGAAACGGGCGAGCAGTACTTC; CDR3 protein: CASSWGLETGEQYF
V gene: TRBV7-8; D gene: .; J gene: TRBJ2-3; clone size: .; CDR3 DNA: TGTGCCAGCAGCTTACAGGGACTGAAAAGGGATACGCAGTATTTT; CDR3 protein: CASSLQGLKRDTQYF
V gene: TRBV5-8; D gene: .; J gene: TRBJ2-6; clone size: .; CDR3 DNA: TGTGCCAGCAGTCGGGGCCGGTTCTCTGGGGCCAACGTCCTGACTTTC; CDR3 protein: CASSRGRFSGANVLTF
V gene: TRBV21-1; D gene: .; J gene: TRBJ1-1; clone size: .; CDR3 DNA: TGTGCCAGCAGCAGAGGAGACACTGAAGCTTTCTTT; CDR3 protein: CASSRGDTEAFF
V gene: TRBV5-1; D gene: TRBD2; J gene: TRBJ2-7; clone size: .; CDR3 DNA: TGCGCCAGCAGCTTGAATCTGGGAGGGGCCTACGAGCAGTACTTC; CDR3 protein: CASSLNLGGAYEQYF
V gene: TRBV6-6; D gene: .; J gene: TRBJ1-3; clone size: .; CDR3 DNA: TGTGCCAGCAGTTACCCTAATGGAAACACCATATATTTT; CDR3 protein: CASSYPNGNTIYF
V gene: TRBV2; D gene: TRBD1; J gene: TRBJ2-7; clone size: .; CDR3 DNA: TGTGCCAGCAGTGAACAACAGGGGGCATCCGAGCAGTACTTC; CDR3 protein: CASSEQQGASEQYF
V gene: TRBV18; D gene: .; J gene: TRBJ2-3; clone size: .; CDR3 DNA: TGTGCCACCACAGGGACAGATACGCAGTATTTT; CDR3 protein: CATTGTDTQYF
V gene: TRBV5-5; D gene: .; J gene: TRBJ1-1; clone size: .; CDR3 DNA: TGTGCCAGCAGCTTGGACGGTGGGATATTTATTAACACTGAAGCTTTCTTT; CDR3 protein: CASSLDGGIFINTEAFF
V gene: TRBV6-5; D gene: TRBD1; J gene: TRBJ1-1; clone size: .; CDR3 DNA: TGTGCCAGCAGTTCCGGGGCAGGGGGAAACACTGAAGCTTTCTTT; CDR3 protein: CASSSGAGGNTEAFF
V gene: TRBV28; D gene: .; J gene: TRBJ1-2; clone size: once; CDR3 DNA: TGTGCCAGCAGTCAGTCCGGCTATGGCTACACCTTC; CDR3 protein: CASSQSGYGYTF
V gene: TRBV28; D gene: .; J gene: TRBJ1-1; clone size: .; CDR3 DNA: TGTGCCAGCAGTTTAGGAGCGGGATATACTGAAGCTTTCTTT; CDR3 protein: CASSLGAGYTEAFF
V gene: TRBV11-3; D gene: .; J gene: TRBJ2-2; clone size: .; CDR3 DNA: TGTGCCAGCCGAACGGGGGCAGGCGGGGAGCTGTTTTTT; CDR3 protein: CASRTGAGGELFF
V gene: TRBV28; D gene: .; J gene: TRBJ1-2; clone size: .; CDR3 DNA: TGTGCCAGCAGTACCCTTAACTATGGCTACACCTTC; CDR3 protein: CASSTLNYGYTF
V gene: TRBV19; D gene: .; J gene: TRBJ1-6; clone size: once; CDR3 DNA: TGTGCCAGTAGTATAGGGGGCCGGCATTCACCCCTCCACTTT; CDR3 protein: CASSIGGRHSPLHF
V gene: TRBV7-9; D gene: .; J gene: TRBJ2-5; clone size: .; CDR3 DNA: TGTGCCAGCAGCTTTGGGTCTTCGGGGGCCCAGTACTTC; CDR3 protein: CASSFGSSGAQYF
V gene: TRBV2; D gene: TRBD1; J gene: TRBJ1-3; clone size: .; CDR3 DNA: TGTGCCAGCAGCGATAACAGGGGGCCAGGAAACACCATATATTTT; CDR3 protein: CASSDNRGPGNTIYF
V gene: TRBV9; D gene: TRBD2; J gene: TRBJ2-1; clone size: .; CDR3 DNA: TGTGCCAGCAGCTTGGGGGGGAGACTCGCTGAGCAGTTCTTC; CDR3 protein: CASSLGGRLAEQFF
V gene: TRBV27; D gene: .; J gene: TRBJ1-4; clone size: .; CDR3 DNA: TGTGCCAGCAGCATTTGGGCGGTTCCTGAAAAACTGTTTTTT; CDR3 protein: CASSIWAVPEKLFF
V gene: TRBV13; D gene: .; J gene: TRBJ2-1; clone size: few; CDR3 DNA: TGTGCCAGCAGCTTGGAGACAGGACCCAATGAGCAGTTCTTC; CDR3 protein: CASSLETGPNEQFF
V gene: TRBV11-1; D gene: .; J gene: TRBJ2-3; clone size: .; CDR3 DNA: TGTGCCAGCAGCTTAGTTGGGGGCTATCTCACAGATACGCAGTATTTT; CDR3 protein: CASSLVGGYLTDTQYF